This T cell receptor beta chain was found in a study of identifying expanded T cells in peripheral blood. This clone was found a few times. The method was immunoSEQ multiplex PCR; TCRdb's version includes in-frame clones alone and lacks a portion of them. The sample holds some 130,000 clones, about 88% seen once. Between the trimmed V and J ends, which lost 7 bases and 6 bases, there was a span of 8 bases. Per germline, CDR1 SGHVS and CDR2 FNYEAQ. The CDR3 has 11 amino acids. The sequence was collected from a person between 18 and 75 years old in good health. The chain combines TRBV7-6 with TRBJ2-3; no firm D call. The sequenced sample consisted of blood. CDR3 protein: CASTPGDTQYF. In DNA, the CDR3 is TGTGCCAGCACCCCCGGGGATACGCAGTATTTT.